This T cell receptor (beta chain) was observed in a study of blood T cell repertoires in COVID-19. Produced via immunoSEQ multiplex PCR; TCRdb's table is partial and in-frame only. The sample gives 250,000 or so clones, over 65% of which show up once; about 3.5% is in the top ten. V was trimmed by 0 bases and J by 3 bases, leaving 10 bases between them. The CDR3 has 15 residues. Germline lookup yields CDR1 LGHNA and CDR2 YSLEER. The chain joins TRBV4-3 to TRBJ2-3; perhaps TRBD2 as D (6 bases). The specimen was peripheral blood. The receptor was isolated from a woman at least 80 years old with acute or convalescent COVID-19. The CDR3 coding sequence is TGCGCCAGCAGCCAAGAGTTGGGGGGAACAGATACGCAGTATTTT. Amino acids: CASSQELGGTDTQYF.